A single sample gave rise to the 13 T cell receptor beta chains below, sequenced in a study of control samples from healthy donors and cancer patients. Clones were read by immunoSEQ multiplex PCR, and TCRdb kept only the in-frame ones, dropping some. The repertoire holds roughly 200,000 clones, 85% to 95% seen once, with approximately 1.5% in the top ten. Sequences were obtained from blood. The receptors derive from a man in his forties or fifties in good health.

This chain uses TRBV11-1 with TRBJ1-6; D is ambiguous. V lost 1 base, J lost 4 bases, and 8 bases lay in between. This CDR3 contains 15 residues. Germline lookup yields CDR1 SGHAT and CDR2 FQDESV (reference sequence). The chain's CDR3 is CASSLESQYNSPLHF. CDR3 coding DNA: TGTGCCAGCAGCTTAGAATCACAGTATAATTCACCCCTCCACTTT. Variable domain in full (rest from reference TRBV11-1 and TRBJ1-6): EAEVAQSPRYKITEKSQAVAFWCDPISGHATLYWYRQILGQGPELLVQFQDESVVDDSQLPKDRFSAERLKGVDSTLKIQPAELGDSAMYLCASSLESQYNSPLHFGNGTRLTVT.

The chain is built from TRBV6-5 and TRBJ1-2, with 7 nucleotides matching TRBD1. Unmatched junction bases numbered 1, after V lost 0 bases and J lost 3 bases. Germline CDR1 and CDR2: MNHEY and SVGAGI. The CDR3 runs 14 residues. The CDR3: CASSYSGTDYGYTF. The DNA of the CDR3 is TGTGCCAGCAGTTACTCCGGGACAGACTATGGCTACACCTTC.

This rearrangement joins TRBV28 to TRBJ1-5, with D hard to call. Trimming pared 6 bases from V and 3 bases from J, leaving 6 bases between. The germline V gene has CDR1 MDHEN and CDR2 SYDVKM. This CDR3 has 12 amino acids. The CDR3 coding sequence is TGTGCCAGCAGAAGAGTCAATCAGCCCCAGCATTTT. Encoded protein: CASRRVNQPQHF.

The chain carries TRBV11-2 and TRBJ1-2; tentative D call: TRBD1 (5 bases). This CDR3 comprises 16 residues. Germline lookup yields CDR1 SGHAT and CDR2 FQNNGV. Trimming took off 4 bases at V and 3 bases at J, with 18 bases between the two ends. Here the CDR3 reads CASSSWGITNDYGYTF. In DNA, the CDR3 is TGTGCCAGCAGCTCTTGGGGCATCACCAACGACTATGGCTACACCTTC.

The rearrangement links TRBV2 to TRBJ1-1, with D tentatively TRBD1 (6 bases). The CDR3 totals 14 residues. The V and J ends lost 5 bases and 4 bases respectively, with 14 bases between them. In germline, CDR1 is SNHLY, CDR2 FYNNEI. CDR3 sequence: CASSIQGAGTEAFF. The CDR3 DNA reads as TGTGCCAGCAGTATACAGGGTGCCGGCACTGAAGCTTTCTTT.

J is TRBJ2-3 and V is TRBV7-2; 10 positions agree with TRBD1. Germline CDR1 and CDR2: SGHTA and FQGNSA. With V trimmed by 1 base and J by 5 bases, 12 bases remained unmatched. The CDR3 sequence is 18 residues long. This CDR3 is CASSLVQAGTGVKDTQYF. The CDR3 DNA sequence: TGTGCCAGCAGCTTAGTGCAGGCCGGGACAGGGGTAAAAGATACGCAGTATTTT.

CDR3 DNA: TGCGCCAGCAGCCAAGTGCAGGGGCAAAATCAGCCCCAGCATTTT. Its protein product is CASSQVQGQNQPQHF. The gene calls are TRBV4-1 and TRBJ1-5; tentative D call: TRBD1 (6 bases). CDR1 and CDR2 (germline): MGHRA, YSYEKL. The CDR3 sequence is 15 residues long. V gave up 1 base and J gave up 4 bases, with 11 bases separating them.

In its sample, this clone was seen once. This sequence joins TRBV7-3 and TRBJ1-1; 8 bases line up with TRBD1. The V gene's germline CDR1 is SGHTA and CDR2 FQGTGA. The CDR3 totals 14 residues. J lost 6 bases, V lost 5 bases, and 8 bases had no gene match. The CDR3 sequence is CASSRTGGEAEAFF. The CDR3 nucleotides are TGTGCCAGCAGCCGCACAGGGGGAGAGGCTGAAGCTTTCTTT.

The V gene is TRBV6-6, the J gene TRBJ1-2; the D is unclear. CDR3 length: 12 amino acids. Germline CDR1 is MNHNY and CDR2 is SVGAGI (reference sequence). V dropped 2 bases and J dropped 2 bases, with 3 bases sitting between them. For the CDR3, the DNA is TGTGCCAGCAGTTACCAAAACTATGGCTACACCTTC. It encodes CASSYQNYGYTF.

V and J are TRBV19 and TRBJ1-1, with D possibly being TRBD1 (6 bases). Between the trimmed V and J ends, which lost 6 bases and 4 bases, there was a span of 18 bases. CDR1 and CDR2 (germline): LNHDA, SQIVND (reference sequence). The CDR3 spans 15 residues. CDR3 sequence: CASSIPRGGGTEAFF. CDR3 coding DNA: TGTGCCAGTAGCATACCCAGGGGAGGTGGCACTGAAGCTTTCTTT. The full variable domain, rest sourced from reference TRBV19 and TRBJ1-1, is DGGITQSPKYLFRKEGQNVTLSCEQNLNHDAMYWYRQDPGQGLRLIYYSQIVNDFQKGDIAEGYSVSREKKESFPLTVTSAQKNPTAFYLCASSIPRGGGTEAFFGQGTRLTVV.

DNA of the CDR3: TGTGCCAGCAGCCCGCCCCAGGGTCTTGAGCAGTTCTTC. Its protein product is CASSPPQGLEQFF. The V and J genes are TRBV11-2 and TRBJ2-1, with D perhaps matching TRBD1 (5 bases). Trimming removed 5 bases at V and 9 bases at J, with 14 bases between. Germline-derived CDR1 and CDR2 are SGHAT and FQNNGV. CDR3 length: 13 residues.

The chain recombines TRBV13 with TRBJ1-1; no clear D gene. Trimming left V 7 bases short and J 5 bases short, with 14 bases between. CDR1 PRHDT and CDR2 FYEKMQ come from the germline V gene (reference sequence). The CDR3 runs 13 residues. The CDR3 DNA reads TGTGCCAGCAAGGAAGGGATTCGGACTGAAGCTTTCTTT. It translates to CASKEGIRTEAFF.

A few counts support this clone. This chain links TRBV5-4 with TRBJ1-1, with 10 bases fitting TRBD1. The CDR3 is made up of 15 amino acids. Germline V lookup: CDR1 SGHNT, CDR2 YYREEE (reference sequence). J lost 5 bases, V lost 2 bases, and 6 bases had no gene match. CDR3 sequence (DNA): TGTGCCAGCAGCTTAATGGGACAGGGGAATACTGAAGCTTTCTTT. Protein product: CASSLMGQGNTEAFF.